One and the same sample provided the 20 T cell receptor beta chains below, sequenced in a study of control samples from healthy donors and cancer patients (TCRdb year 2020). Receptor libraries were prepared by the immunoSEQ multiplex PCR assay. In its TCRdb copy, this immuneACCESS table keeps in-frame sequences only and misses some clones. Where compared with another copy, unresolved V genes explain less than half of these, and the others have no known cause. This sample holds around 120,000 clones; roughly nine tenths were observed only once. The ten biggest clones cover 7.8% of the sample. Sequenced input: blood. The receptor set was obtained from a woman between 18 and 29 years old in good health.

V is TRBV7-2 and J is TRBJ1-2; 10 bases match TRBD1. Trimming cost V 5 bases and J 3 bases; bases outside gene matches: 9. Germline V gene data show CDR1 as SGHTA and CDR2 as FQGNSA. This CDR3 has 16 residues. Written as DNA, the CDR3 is TGTGCCAGCAGCCCCGCCGGGACAGGGGAAGACTATGGCTACACCTTC. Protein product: CASSPAGTGEDYGYTF.

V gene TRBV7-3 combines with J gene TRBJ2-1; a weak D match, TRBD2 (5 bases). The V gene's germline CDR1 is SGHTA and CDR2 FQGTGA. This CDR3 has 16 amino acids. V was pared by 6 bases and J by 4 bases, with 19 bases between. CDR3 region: CASSIGLVWPYNEQFF. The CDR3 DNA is TGTGCCAGCAGTATCGGACTCGTTTGGCCGTACAATGAGCAGTTCTTC.

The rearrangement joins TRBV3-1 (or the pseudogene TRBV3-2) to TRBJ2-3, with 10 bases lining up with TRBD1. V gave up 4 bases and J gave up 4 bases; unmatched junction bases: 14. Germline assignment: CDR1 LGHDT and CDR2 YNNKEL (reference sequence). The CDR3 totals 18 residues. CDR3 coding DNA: TGTGCCAGCAGCCGCGGGGGTATGCCCGGGACAGGGGCAGATACGCAGTATTTT. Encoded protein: CASSRGGMPGTGADTQYF.

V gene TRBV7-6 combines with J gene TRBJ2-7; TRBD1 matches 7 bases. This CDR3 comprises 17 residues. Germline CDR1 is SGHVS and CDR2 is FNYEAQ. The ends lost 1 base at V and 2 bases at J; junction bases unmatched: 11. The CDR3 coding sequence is TGTGCCAGCAGCTTAGATCAGTATGGGACAGCAACCTACGAGCAGTACTTC. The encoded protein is CASSLDQYGTATYEQYF.

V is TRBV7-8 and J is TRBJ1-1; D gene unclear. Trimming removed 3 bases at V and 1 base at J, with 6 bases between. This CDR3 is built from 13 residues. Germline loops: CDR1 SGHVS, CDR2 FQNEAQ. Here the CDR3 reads CASSLWENTEAFF. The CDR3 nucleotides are TGTGCCAGCAGCTTGTGGGAGAACACTGAAGCTTTCTTT.

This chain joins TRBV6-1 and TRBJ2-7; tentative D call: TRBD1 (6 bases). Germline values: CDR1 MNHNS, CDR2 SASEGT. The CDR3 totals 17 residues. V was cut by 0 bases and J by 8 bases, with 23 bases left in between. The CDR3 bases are TGTGCCAGCAGTGAAGCTTCGGGGACAAGCCCGACTGTAAAGCAGTACTTC. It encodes CASSEASGTSPTVKQYF.

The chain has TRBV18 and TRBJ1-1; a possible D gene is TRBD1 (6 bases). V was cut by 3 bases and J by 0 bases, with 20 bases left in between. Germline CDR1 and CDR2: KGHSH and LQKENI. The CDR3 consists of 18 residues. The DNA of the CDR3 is TGTGCCAGCTCACCGCAGCGGACAGCAACGCACTTGAACACTGAAGCTTTCTTT. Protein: CASSPQRTATHLNTEAFF.

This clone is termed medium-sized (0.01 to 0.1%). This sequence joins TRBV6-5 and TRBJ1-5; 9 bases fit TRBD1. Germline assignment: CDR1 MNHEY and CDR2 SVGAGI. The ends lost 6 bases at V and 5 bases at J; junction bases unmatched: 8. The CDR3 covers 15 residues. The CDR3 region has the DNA TGTGCCAGCAGGGCGGGACAGGGACCCTATCAGCCCCAGCATTTT. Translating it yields CASRAGQGPYQPQHF.

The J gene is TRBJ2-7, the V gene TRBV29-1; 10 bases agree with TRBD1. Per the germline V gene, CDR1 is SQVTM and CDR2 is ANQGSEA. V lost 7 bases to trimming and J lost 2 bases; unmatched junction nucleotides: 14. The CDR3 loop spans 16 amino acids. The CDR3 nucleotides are TGCAGCGCCGAGAAGGGGACAGGGGTAGGTGCCTACGAGCAGTACTTC. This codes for CSAEKGTGVGAYEQYF.

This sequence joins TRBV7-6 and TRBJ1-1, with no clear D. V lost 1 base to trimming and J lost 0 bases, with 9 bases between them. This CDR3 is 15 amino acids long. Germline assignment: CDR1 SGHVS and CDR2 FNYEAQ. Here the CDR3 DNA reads TGTGCCAGCAGCTTAGGAGATTTGATGAACACTGAAGCTTTCTTT. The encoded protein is CASSLGDLMNTEAFF. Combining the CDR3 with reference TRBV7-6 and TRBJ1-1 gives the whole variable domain GAGVSQSPRYKVTKRGQDVALRCDPISGHVSLYWYRQALGQGPEFLTYFNYEAQQDKSGLPNDRFSAERPEGSISTLTIQRTEQRDSAMYRCASSLGDLMNTEAFFGQGTRLTVV.

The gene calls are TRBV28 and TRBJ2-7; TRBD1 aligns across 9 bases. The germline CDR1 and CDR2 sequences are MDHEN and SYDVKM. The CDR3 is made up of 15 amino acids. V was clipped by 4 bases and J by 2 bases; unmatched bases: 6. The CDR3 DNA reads TGTGCCAGCAGTTCTTCCGGGACAGGGACCTACGAGCAGTACTTC. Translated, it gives CASSSSGTGTYEQYF.

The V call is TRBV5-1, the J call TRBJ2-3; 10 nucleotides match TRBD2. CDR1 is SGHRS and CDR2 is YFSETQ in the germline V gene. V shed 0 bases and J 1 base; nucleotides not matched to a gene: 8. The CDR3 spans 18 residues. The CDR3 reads CASSLAPPGTSGTDTQYF. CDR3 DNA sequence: TGCGCCAGCAGCTTGGCCCCCCCCGGGACTAGCGGCACAGATACGCAGTATTTT.

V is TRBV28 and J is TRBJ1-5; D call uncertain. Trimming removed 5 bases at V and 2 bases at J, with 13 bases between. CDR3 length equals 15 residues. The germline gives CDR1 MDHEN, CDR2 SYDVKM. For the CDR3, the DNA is TGTGCCAGCAGTAAAAGTCGTGGGGGCAATCAGCCCCAGCATTTT. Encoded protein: CASSKSRGGNQPQHF.

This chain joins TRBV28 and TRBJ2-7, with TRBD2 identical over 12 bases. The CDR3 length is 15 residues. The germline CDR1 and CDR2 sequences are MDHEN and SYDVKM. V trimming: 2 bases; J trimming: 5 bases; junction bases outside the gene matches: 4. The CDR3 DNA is TGTGCCAGCAGTTTAGGGCTAGCGGGAGGGGACGAGCAGTACTTC. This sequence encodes CASSLGLAGGDEQYF.

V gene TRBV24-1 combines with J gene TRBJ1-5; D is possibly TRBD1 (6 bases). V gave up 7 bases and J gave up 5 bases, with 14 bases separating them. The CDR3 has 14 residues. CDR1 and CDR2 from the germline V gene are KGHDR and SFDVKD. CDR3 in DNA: TGTGCCACCAGCCACAGGGAGGGGGATCAGCCCCAGCATTTT. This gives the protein CATSHREGDQPQHF.

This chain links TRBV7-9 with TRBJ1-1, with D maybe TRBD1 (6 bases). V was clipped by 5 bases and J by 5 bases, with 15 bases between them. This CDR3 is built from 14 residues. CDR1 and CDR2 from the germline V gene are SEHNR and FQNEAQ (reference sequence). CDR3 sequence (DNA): TGTGCCAGCAGCCTATACTCCAGGGGTACTGAAGCTTTCTTT. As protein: CASSLYSRGTEAFF.

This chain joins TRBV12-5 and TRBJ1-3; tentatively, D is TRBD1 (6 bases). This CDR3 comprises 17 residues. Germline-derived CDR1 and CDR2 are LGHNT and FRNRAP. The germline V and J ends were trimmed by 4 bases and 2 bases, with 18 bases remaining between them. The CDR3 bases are TGTGCTAGTGGTTCATCCCCCCCTAACAGGGCTGGAAACACCATATATTTT. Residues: CASGSSPPNRAGNTIYF.

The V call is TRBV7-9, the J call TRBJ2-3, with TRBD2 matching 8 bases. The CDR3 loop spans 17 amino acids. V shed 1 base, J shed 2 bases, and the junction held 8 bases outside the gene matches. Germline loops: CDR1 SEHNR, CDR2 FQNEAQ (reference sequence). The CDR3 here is CASSLVPAGVDTDTQYF. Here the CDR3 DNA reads TGTGCCAGCAGCTTAGTTCCAGCGGGAGTTGACACAGATACGCAGTATTTT.

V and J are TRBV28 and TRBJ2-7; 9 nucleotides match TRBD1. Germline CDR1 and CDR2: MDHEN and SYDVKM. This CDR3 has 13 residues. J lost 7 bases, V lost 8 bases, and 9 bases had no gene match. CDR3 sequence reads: CASLGDRVGEQYF. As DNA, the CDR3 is TGTGCCAGCCTCGGGGACAGGGTTGGGGAGCAGTACTTC.

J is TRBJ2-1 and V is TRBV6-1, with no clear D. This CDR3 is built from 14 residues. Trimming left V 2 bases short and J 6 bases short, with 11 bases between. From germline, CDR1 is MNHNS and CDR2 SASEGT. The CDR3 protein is CASSETDGANEQFF. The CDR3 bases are TGTGCCAGCAGTGAAACAGACGGAGCCAATGAGCAGTTCTTC.